The 18 T cell receptor beta chains in this list originate from one sample, sequenced in a study of low-dose radiotherapy and immunotherapy resistance in tumors. TRAV and TRBV primers primed cDNA for both TCRalpha and TCRbeta. Both a constant-region primer and a V-primer adapter served to amplify TCRs across about 20 PCR cycles. TCRdb ran MiXCR on the reads and lists one entry per CDR3 protein. The repertoire consists of 7,500 to 10,000 distinct CDR3 sequences, with around 75% occurring once and the leading ten covering around 1.5%. These receptors all stem from a human donor with advanced metastatic prostate, ovarian, gallbladder or colorectal cancer (not recorded which). This table probably holds off-target reads from a library built for another chain.

This clonotype occurred a few times. The V call is TRBV5-6, the J call TRBJ2-7; 7 bases match TRBD1. This CDR3 has 15 amino acids. V dropped 6 bases and J dropped 3; count of bases not matched to a gene: 12. In germline, CDR1 is SGHDT, CDR2 YYEEEE. The DNA for the CDR3 is TGTGCCAGCACCGAGACCGGGACAGTCAACTACGAGCAGTACTTC. Translated, it gives CASTETGTVNYEQYF.

The gene calls are TRBV5-1 and TRBJ2-7; 8 bases are a match to TRBD1. Germline CDR1 SGHRS, CDR2 YFSETQ. The CDR3 consists of 13 residues. Trimming cost V 4 bases and J 5 bases; bases outside gene matches: 5. The CDR3 DNA follows: TGCGCCAGCAGCCCCCGGGACAGGAACGAGCAGTACTTC. This translates into CASSPRDRNEQYF.

J is TRBJ2-2 and V is TRBV18; D is undetermined. The ends were cut back, 4 bases at V and 0 bases at J, with 9 bases in the middle. Germline V gene sequence: CDR1 KGHSH, CDR2 LQKENI. The CDR3 runs 15 residues. The CDR3 DNA follows: TGTGCCAGCTCACGCCGAGCCGCGAACACCGGGGAGCTGTTTTTT. This gives the protein CASSRRAANTGELFF. The full variable domain, rest sourced from reference TRBV18 and TRBJ2-2, is NAGVMQNPRHLVRRRGQEARLRCSPMKGHSHVYWYRQLPEEGLKFMVYLQKENIIDESGMPKERFSAEFPKEGPSILRIQQVVRGDSAAYFCASSRRAANTGELFFGEGSRLTVL.

V and J are TRBV12-3 or TRBV12-4 and TRBJ2-2; weak D call: TRBD2 (5 bases). V was trimmed by 3 bases and J by 0 bases, leaving 8 bases between them. The CDR3 has 15 residues. The CDR3 region is CASSFWTANTGELFF. DNA for the CDR3: TGTGCCAGCAGTTTCTGGACTGCGAACACCGGGGAGCTGTTTTTT.

The chain links TRBV5-1 to TRBJ2-3, with 7 nucleotides matching TRBD1. This CDR3 region has 15 residues. CDR1 is SGHRS, CDR2 YFSETQ, per germline. Losses at the gene ends were 4 bases for V and 1 base for J; bases not matched to a gene: 6. CDR3 region: CASSRDSPRTDTQYF. The CDR3 DNA is TGCGCCAGCAGCCGGGACAGCCCCCGCACAGATACGCAGTATTTT.

This clonotype was recorded a few times. The V call is TRBV29-1, the J call TRBJ2-3, with D possibly called TRBD1 or TRBD2 (5 bases each). The CDR3 loop spans 16 amino acids. V lost 1 base, J lost 3 bases, and 17 bases lay in between. Germline CDR1 is SQVTM and CDR2 is ANQGSEA. The CDR3 protein is CSVEGESQGRTDTQYF. Written as DNA, the CDR3 is TGCAGCGTTGAAGGGGAGTCCCAGGGACGGACAGATACGCAGTATTTT.

The V gene is TRBV19, the J gene TRBJ1-1, with D perhaps matching TRBD1 (5 bases). The germline CDR1 and CDR2 sequences are LNHDA and SQIVND (reference sequence). The CDR3 extends over 16 amino acids. Trimming shortened V by 6 bases and J by 1 base, and 18 bases separated the two germline ends. The CDR3 is CASRVSGPTGNTEAFF. CDR3 DNA: TGTGCCAGTAGAGTATCCGGACCCACAGGGAACACTGAAGCTTTCTTT.

Worth noting for this clonotype: A read error may account for a junction end that differs from germline. The rearrangement uses TRBV28 and TRBJ2-7; 7 nucleotides align to TRBD2. CDR3 length equals 12 residues. Germline CDR1 reads MDHEN; CDR2 reads SYDVKM. CDR3 sequence (DNA): TGTGCCATTACAGCGGGATCCTTCGAGCAGTACTTC. Its protein product is CAITAGSFEQYF.

The chain joins TRBV5-4 to TRBJ2-1, with 9 bases that match TRBD1. V lost 4 bases and J lost 2; bases outside the gene matches: 4. The germline V gene has CDR1 SGHNT and CDR2 YYREEE (reference sequence). This CDR3 has 15 amino acids. This chain's CDR3 is CASSLDRGPYNEQFF. The DNA for the CDR3 is TGTGCCAGCAGCCTGGACAGGGGACCCTACAATGAGCAGTTCTTC.

The gene calls are TRBV20-1 and TRBJ1-6, with TRBD1 identical over 7 bases. CDR3 length equals 15 residues. Germline CDR1 DFQATT, CDR2 SNEGSKA (reference sequence). With V trimmed by 0 bases and J by 6 bases, 5 bases remained unmatched. Here the CDR3 reads CSARETGSPNSPLHF. The CDR3, as DNA: TGCAGTGCTAGAGAGACAGGGAGTCCTAATTCACCCCTCCACTTT.

The chain uses TRBV9 and TRBJ2-4; 11 nucleotides line up with TRBD2. Germline CDR1 and CDR2: SGDLS and YYNGEE. Germline trimming cut 3 bases from V and 6 bases from J; bases unmatched to any gene: 2. CDR3 length equals 14 residues. The CDR3 DNA reads as TGTGCCAGCAGCGGGCTAGCGGGAGGAAACATTCAGTACTTC. Translating it yields CASSGLAGGNIQYF.

The chain has TRBV28 and TRBJ1-3, with D maybe TRBD1 (5 bases). Trimming left V 7 bases short and J 8 bases short, with 15 bases between. The CDR3 totals 13 residues. Per the germline V gene, CDR1 is MDHEN and CDR2 is SYDVKM. Here the CDR3 reads CASIAGLEDTIYF. CDR3 nucleotides: TGTGCCAGCATCGCAGGGTTGGAGGACACCATATATTTT.

The chain links TRBV5-1 to TRBJ2-3; TRBD1 matches at 8 bases. The germline V gene encodes CDR1 SGHRS and CDR2 YFSETQ. The CDR3 contains 14 residues. The trim removed 4 bases at V and 1 base at J, leaving 2 bases unmatched. CDR3 sequence: CASSLDRGTDTQYF. Here the CDR3 DNA reads TGCGCCAGCAGCCTGGACAGGGGCACAGATACGCAGTATTTT.

This chain uses TRBV20-1 with TRBJ2-7; no firm D call. Germline V gene sequence: CDR1 DFQATT, CDR2 SNEGSKA (reference sequence). The CDR3 covers 13 residues. Between the trimmed V and J ends, which lost 3 bases and 4 bases, there was a span of 13 bases. The CDR3 region is CSASASGRYEQYF. CDR3 coding DNA: TGCAGTGCTAGTGCGTCCGGCCGATACGAGCAGTACTTC.

This chain joins TRBV5-1 and TRBJ2-1; 11 nucleotides align to TRBD2. CDR3 length: 15 amino acids. Germline CDR1 is SGHRS and CDR2 is YFSETQ. V dropped 0 bases and J dropped 8; count of bases not matched to a gene: 4. CDR3 residues: CASSLEASGRHEQFF. The CDR3 DNA reads TGCGCCAGCAGCTTGGAAGCTAGCGGGAGGCATGAGCAGTTCTTC.

The chain couples TRBV4-1 to TRBJ2-7; tentative D call: TRBD1 (6 bases). Trimming pared 1 base from V and 2 bases from J, leaving 9 bases between. The CDR3 runs to 14 residues. Germline-derived CDR1 and CDR2 are MGHRA and YSYEKL. The CDR3 region is CASSQGQETYEQYF. The CDR3 DNA reads as TGCGCCAGCAGCCAAGGACAGGAGACCTACGAGCAGTACTTC.

V and J are TRBV5-1 and TRBJ2-1, with D perhaps being TRBD1 or TRBD2 (5 bases each). The germline V gene encodes CDR1 SGHRS and CDR2 YFSETQ. The CDR3 has 16 amino acids. V was clipped by 4 bases and J by 5 bases, with 19 bases between them. The CDR3 region is CASSPTGTRPNNEQFF. The CDR3 DNA reads as TGCGCCAGCAGCCCGACCGGGACCAGACCCAACAATGAGCAGTTCTTC.

A single count supports this clonotype. V gene TRBV29-1 combines with J gene TRBJ1-1; weak D call: TRBD1 (6 bases). The CDR3 loop spans 13 amino acids. Germline CDR1 reads SQVTM; CDR2 reads ANQGSEA. Trimming took off 2 bases at V and 1 base at J, with 8 bases between the two ends. The CDR3 loop is CSVERGGNTEAFF. As DNA, the CDR3 is TGCAGCGTTGAAAGGGGGGGGAACACTGAAGCTTTCTTT.